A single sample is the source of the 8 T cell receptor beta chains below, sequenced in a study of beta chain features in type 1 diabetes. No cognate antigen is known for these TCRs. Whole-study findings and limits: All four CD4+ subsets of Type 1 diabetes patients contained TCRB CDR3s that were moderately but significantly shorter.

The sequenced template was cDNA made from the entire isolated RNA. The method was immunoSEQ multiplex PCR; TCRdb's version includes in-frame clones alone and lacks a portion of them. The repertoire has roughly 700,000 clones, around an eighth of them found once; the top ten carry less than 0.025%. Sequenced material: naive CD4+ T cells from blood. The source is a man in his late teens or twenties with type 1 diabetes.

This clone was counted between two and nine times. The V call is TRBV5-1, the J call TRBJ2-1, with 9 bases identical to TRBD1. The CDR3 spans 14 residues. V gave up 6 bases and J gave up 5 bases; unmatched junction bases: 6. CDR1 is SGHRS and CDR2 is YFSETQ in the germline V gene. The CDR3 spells CASTPDRGNNEQFF. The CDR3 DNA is TGCGCCAGCACCCCGGACAGGGGTAACAATGAGCAGTTCTTC.

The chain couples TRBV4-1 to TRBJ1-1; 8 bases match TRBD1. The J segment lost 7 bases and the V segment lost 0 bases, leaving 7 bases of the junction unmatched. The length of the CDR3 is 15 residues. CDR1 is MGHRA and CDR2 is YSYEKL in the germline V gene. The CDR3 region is CASSQEGDRRREAFF. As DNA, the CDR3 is TGCGCCAGCAGCCAAGAAGGGGACAGGCGTCGTGAAGCTTTCTTT.

The CDR3 protein is CAWSVGGERVDTQYF. The CDR3 bases are TGTGCCTGGAGTGTGGGTGGAGAAAGGGTTGATACGCAGTATTTT. V gene TRBV30 combines with J gene TRBJ2-3; D unresolved. The length of the CDR3 is 15 residues. V was cut by 0 bases and J by 6 bases, with 16 bases left in between. Germline-derived CDR1 and CDR2 are GTSNPN and SVGIG (reference sequence). Supplemented by reference TRBV30 and TRBJ2-3, the full variable domain reads SQTIHQWPATLVQPVGSPLSLECTVEGTSNPNLYWYRQAAGRGLQLLFYSVGIGQISSEVPQNLSASRPQDRQFILSSKKLLLSDSGFYLCAWSVGGERVDTQYFGPGTRLTVL.

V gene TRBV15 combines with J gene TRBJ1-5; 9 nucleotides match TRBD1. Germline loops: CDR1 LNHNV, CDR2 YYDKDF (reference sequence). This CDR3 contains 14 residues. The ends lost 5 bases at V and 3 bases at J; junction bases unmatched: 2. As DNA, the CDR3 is TGTGCCACCAGCCGGGACAGGGTCAATCAGCCCCAGCATTTT. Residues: CATSRDRVNQPQHF.

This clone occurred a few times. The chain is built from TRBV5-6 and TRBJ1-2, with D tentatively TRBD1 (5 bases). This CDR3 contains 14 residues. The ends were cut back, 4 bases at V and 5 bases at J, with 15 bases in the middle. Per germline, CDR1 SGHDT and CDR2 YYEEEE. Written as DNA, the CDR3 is TGTGCCAGCAGCCCACTCCGGGACGCTTATGGCTACACCTTC. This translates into CASSPLRDAYGYTF. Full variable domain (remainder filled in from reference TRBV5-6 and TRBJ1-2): DAGVTQSPTHLIKTRGQQVTLRCSPKSGHDTVSWYQQALGQGPQFIFQYYEEEERQRGNFPDRFSGHQFPNYSSELNVNALLLGDSALYLCASSPLRDAYGYTFGSGTRLTVV.

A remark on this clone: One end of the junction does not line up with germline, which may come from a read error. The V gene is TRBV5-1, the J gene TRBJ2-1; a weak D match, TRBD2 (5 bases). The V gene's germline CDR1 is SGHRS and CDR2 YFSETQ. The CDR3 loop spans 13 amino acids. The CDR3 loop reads CASTLGSYNEQFF. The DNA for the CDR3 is TGCGCCAGCACCTTGGGGAGCTACAATGAGCAGTTCTTC.

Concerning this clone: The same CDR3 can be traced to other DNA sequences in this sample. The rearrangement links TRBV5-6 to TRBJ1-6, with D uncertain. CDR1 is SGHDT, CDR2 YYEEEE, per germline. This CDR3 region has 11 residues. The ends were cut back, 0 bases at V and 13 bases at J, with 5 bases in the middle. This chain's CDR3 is CASSLGGPLHF. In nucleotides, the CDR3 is TGTGCCAGCAGCTTGGGAGGCCCCCTCCACTTT.

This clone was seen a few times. The CDR3 DNA sequence: TGCGCCAGCAGCCGCTCCCACGGAGGGCTCCAAACTCAAGAGACCCAGTACTTC. Encoded protein: CASSRSHGGLQTQETQYF. The J gene is TRBJ2-5, the V gene TRBV4-1, with D perhaps TRBD2 (6 bases). This CDR3 has 18 residues. The V gene lost 4 bases and the J gene lost 2 bases, with 23 bases spanning the gap. Germline lookup yields CDR1 MGHRA and CDR2 YSYEKL.